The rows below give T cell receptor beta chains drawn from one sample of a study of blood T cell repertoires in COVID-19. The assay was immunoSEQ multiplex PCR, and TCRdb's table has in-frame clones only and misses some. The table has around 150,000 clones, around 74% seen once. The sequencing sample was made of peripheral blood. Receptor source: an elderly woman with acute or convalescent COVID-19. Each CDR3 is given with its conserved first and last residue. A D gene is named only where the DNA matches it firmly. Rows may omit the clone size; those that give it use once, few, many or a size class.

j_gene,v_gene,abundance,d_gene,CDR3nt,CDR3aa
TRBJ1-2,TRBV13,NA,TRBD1,TGTGCCAGCCGCGAGGGCACGAGACAGGGGGCGGGTTTCGACTATGGCTACACCTTC,CASREGTRQGAGFDYGYTF
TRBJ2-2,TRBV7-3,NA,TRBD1,TGTGCCAGCAGCCTCACAGGGGGCGGTAACACCGGGGAGCTGTTTTTT,CASSLTGGGNTGELFF
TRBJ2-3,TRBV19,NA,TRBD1,TGTGCCAGTAGAAGTGGTGGACAGGGGATGGATACGCAGTATTTT,CASRSGGQGMDTQYF
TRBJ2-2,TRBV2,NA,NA,TGTGCCAGCAGCCCTGACTACACCGGGGAGCTGTTTTTT,CASSPDYTGELFF
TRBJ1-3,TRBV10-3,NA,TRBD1,TGTGCCATCGAGGACAGGGAACGCTCTGGAAACACCATATATTTT,CAIEDRERSGNTIYF
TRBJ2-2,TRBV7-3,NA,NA,TGTGCCAGCAGCTTAGACCGGGAGACCGGGGAGCTGTTTTTT,CASSLDRETGELFF
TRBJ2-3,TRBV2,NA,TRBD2,TGTGCCAGCAAGGGGGGGACTAGCGGGAGGCGGGATACGCAGTATTTT,CASKGGTSGRRDTQYF
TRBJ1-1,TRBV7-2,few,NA,TGTGCCAGCAGCTTAAGCAGGGGCCTTAGGGCTGAAGCTTTCTTT,CASSLSRGLRAEAFF
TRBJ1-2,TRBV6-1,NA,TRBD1,TGTGCCAGCAGCCAGAGGGGGCCTAACTATGGCTACACCTTC,CASSQRGPNYGYTF
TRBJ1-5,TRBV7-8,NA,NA,TGTGCCAGCAGCCCCCGAATTGACAGTTACAATCAGCCCCAGCATTTT,CASSPRIDSYNQPQHF
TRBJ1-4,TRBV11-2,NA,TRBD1,TGTGCCAGCAGCTTGGGTGACAGGGAAAACGAAAAACTGTTTTTT,CASSLGDRENEKLFF
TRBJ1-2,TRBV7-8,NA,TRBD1,TGTGCCAGCAGCTTTGGGACAGCAGAAGCCTATGGCTACACCTTC,CASSFGTAEAYGYTF
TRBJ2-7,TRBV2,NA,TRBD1,TGTGCCAGCAGTGCCCAGGGACAGAATTTGGGCAAGAGGTACGAGCAGTACTTC,CASSAQGQNLGKRYEQYF
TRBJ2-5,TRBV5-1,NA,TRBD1,TGCGCCAGCAGCTCCGTTCCAGGGGGTCAAGAGACCCAGTACTTC,CASSSVPGGQETQYF
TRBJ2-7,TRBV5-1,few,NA,TGCGCCAGCAGCTTGGCCTGGGGCAGGAACCACGAGCAGTACTTC,CASSLAWGRNHEQYF
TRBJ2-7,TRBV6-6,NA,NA,TGTGCCAGCAGCTACAGGGAGCACGAGCAGTACTTC,CASSYREHEQYF
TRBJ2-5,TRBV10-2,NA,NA,TGCGCCAGCAGTGAGTCCAGACTAGAGACCCAGTACTTC,CASSESRLETQYF
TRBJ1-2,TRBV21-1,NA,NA,TGTGCCAGCTTCCCCCGAGGCAGTCTCACTAACTATGGCTACACCTTC,CASFPRGSLTNYGYTF
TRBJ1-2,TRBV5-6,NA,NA,TGTGCCAGCAGCCCACCTCAGGGCCCTGGCTACACCTTC,CASSPPQGPGYTF
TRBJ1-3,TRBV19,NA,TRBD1,TGTGCCAGTAAATTACAGGGGGCGGCTGGAAACACCATATATTTT,CASKLQGAAGNTIYF
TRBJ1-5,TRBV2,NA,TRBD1,TGTGCCAGCAGCGGACAGGGAACCTCCAATCAGCCCCAGCATTTT,CASSGQGTSNQPQHF
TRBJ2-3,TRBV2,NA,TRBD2,TGTGCCAGCAGTGAAGCGCTAGCGGGGAGCACAGATACGCAGTATTTT,CASSEALAGSTDTQYF
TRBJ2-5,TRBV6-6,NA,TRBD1,TGTGCCAGCAGCCGTGGACAGGGGGGAGAGACCCAGTACTTC,CASSRGQGGETQYF
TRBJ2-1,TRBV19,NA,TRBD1,TGTGCCAGTAGTAGGGACAGGCAATACAATGAGCAGTTCTTC,CASSRDRQYNEQFF
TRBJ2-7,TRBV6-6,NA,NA,TGTGCCAGCAGTTACTCTCCGTCCTACGAGCAGTACTTC,CASSYSPSYEQYF
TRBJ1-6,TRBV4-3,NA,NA,TGCGCCAGCAGCCAAGATCGTCCCCCTAATTCACCCCTCCACTTT,CASSQDRPPNSPLHF
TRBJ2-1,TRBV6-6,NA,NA,TGTGCCAGCAGTTACCCTAGAAATGAGCAGTTCTTC,CASSYPRNEQFF
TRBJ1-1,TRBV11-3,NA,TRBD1,TGTGCCAGCAGCTCTTCCATGGACAGGGGACGCACTGAAGCTTTCTTT,CASSSSMDRGRTEAFF
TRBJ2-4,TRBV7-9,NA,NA,TGTGCCAGCAGCAGACAGCTAAACATTCAGTACTTC,CASSRQLNIQYF
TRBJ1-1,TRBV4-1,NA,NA,TGCGCCAGCAGCCGGGGACTGCTGAACACTGAAGCTTTCTTT,CASSRGLLNTEAFF
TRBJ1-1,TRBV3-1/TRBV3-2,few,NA,TGTGCCAGCAGTGGCAGGGTCCCACCTGAAGCTTTCTTT,CASSGRVPPEAFF
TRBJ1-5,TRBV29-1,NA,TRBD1,TGCAGCGTCGCGACAGGGAACAATCAGCCCCAGCATTTT,CSVATGNNQPQHF
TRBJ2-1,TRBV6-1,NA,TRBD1,TGTGCCAGCAGTGATCGGACAGGGAGTAGCTCTCGGAACAATGAGCAGTTCTTC,CASSDRTGSSSRNNEQFF
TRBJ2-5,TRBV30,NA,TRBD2,TGTGCCTGGAGTCCGACTAGCGGGCTTGAGACCCAGTACTTC,CAWSPTSGLETQYF
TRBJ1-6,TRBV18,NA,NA,TGTGCCAGCTCACCACGGGAGCATAATTCACCCCTCCACTTT,CASSPREHNSPLHF
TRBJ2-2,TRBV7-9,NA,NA,TGTGCCAGCAGCTCTCCCGGGGGACTGAACACCGGGGAGCTGTTTTTT,CASSSPGGLNTGELFF
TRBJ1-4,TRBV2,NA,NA,TGTGCCAGCATTGGGGGGGGTGGTGATGAAAAACTGTTTTTT,CASIGGGGDEKLFF
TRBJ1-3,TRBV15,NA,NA,TGTGCCACCCGCCGGGGATCAGGAAACACCATATATTTT,CATRRGSGNTIYF
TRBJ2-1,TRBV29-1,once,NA,TGCAGCCTGCGGGCGGACTTAGGGTCGTACAATGAGCAGTTCTTC,CSLRADLGSYNEQFF
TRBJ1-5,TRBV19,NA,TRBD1,TGTGCCAGTAGTGTCGGGGCAGGGGGCGCGTTGGGCAATCAGCCCCAGCATTTT,CASSVGAGGALGNQPQHF
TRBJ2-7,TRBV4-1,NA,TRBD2,TGCGCCAGCAGCCAAGAATGGAGAGCGGGGGGCTACGAGCAGTACTTC,CASSQEWRAGGYEQYF
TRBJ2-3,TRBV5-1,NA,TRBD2,TGCGCCAGCAGCCTAAGACTAGGAGCGGGAGGGATCATGAGCACAGATACGCAGTATTTT,CASSLRLGAGGIMSTDTQYF
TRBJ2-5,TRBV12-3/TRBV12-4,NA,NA,TGTGCCAGCAGTTCAGACAGCAAAGAGACCCAGTACTTC,CASSSDSKETQYF
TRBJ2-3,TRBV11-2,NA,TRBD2,TGTGCCAGCAGCTTAATAGTGGCTAGCGGAACCCAAAGGGGTACGCAGTATTTT,CASSLIVASGTQRGTQYF
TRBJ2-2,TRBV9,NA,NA,TGTGCCAGCAGCGCCCTCGGGACATTTACCGGGGAGCTGTTTTTT,CASSALGTFTGELFF
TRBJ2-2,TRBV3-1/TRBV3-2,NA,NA,TGTGCCAGCAGCCAGGGCCGCGGGGTAAACACCGGGGAGCTGTTTTTT,CASSQGRGVNTGELFF
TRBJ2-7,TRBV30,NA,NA,TGTGCCTGGAATCGGGGGTACGGGAACGAGCAGTACTTC,CAWNRGYGNEQYF
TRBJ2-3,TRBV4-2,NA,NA,TGTGCCAGCAGCCAAGATTCCCGGCCAGGGTTAACAGATACGCAGTATTTT,CASSQDSRPGLTDTQYF